Sequencing of this T cell receptor (beta chain) was carried out in a study of T cells after posttransplantation cyclophosphamide. Whole-study findings and limits: Donor CD8+ memory clones often dominated recipient blood repertoires at later times.

Details on this clone: Its antigen is undetermined.

Here immunoSEQ multiplex PCR was the method, and the copy in TCRdb shows in-frame clones only, minus some. The table lists around 9,000 clones, around 85% of them singletons. The germline CDR1 and CDR2 sequences are SGHNT and YENEEA. The germline V and J ends were trimmed by 4 bases and 10 bases, with 8 bases remaining between them. The CDR3 contains 12 residues. A marrow graft followed busulfan-fludarabine conditioning, with cyclophosphamide on days +3 and +4. This clonotype was obtained from a female patient aged 40 to 55 who received an allogeneic stem cell transplant from an unrelated donor, was CMV-positive, and had no GVHD. Some T cells may be provided by the graft donor. The chain joins TRBV11-3 to TRBJ1-6; D may be TRBD1 (5 bases). This material consisted of PBMCs, taken after allogeneic stem cell transplant with posttransplant cyclophosphamide. Here the CDR3 DNA reads TGTGCCAGCAGCTCCAGGGAATCACCCCTCCACTTT. Protein sequence: CASSSRESPLHF.